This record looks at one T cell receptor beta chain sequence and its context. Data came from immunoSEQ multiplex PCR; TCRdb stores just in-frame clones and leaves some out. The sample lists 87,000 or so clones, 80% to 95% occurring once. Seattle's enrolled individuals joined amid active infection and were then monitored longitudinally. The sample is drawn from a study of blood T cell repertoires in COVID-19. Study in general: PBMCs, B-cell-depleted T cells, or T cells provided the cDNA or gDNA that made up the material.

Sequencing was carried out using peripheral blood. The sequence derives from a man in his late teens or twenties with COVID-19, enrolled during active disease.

The CDR3, as DNA: TGCGCCAGCTCCGAATCGACTAGAGGGAGGATAGATACGCAGTATTTT. This translates into CASSESTRGRIDTQYF. The chain carries TRBV4-1 and TRBJ2-3; TRBD2 is a possible D gene (6 bases). The CDR3 consists of 16 residues. CDR1 and CDR2 from the germline V gene are MGHRA and YSYEKL. Trimming took 8 bases from V and 5 from J, leaving 23 bases between them.